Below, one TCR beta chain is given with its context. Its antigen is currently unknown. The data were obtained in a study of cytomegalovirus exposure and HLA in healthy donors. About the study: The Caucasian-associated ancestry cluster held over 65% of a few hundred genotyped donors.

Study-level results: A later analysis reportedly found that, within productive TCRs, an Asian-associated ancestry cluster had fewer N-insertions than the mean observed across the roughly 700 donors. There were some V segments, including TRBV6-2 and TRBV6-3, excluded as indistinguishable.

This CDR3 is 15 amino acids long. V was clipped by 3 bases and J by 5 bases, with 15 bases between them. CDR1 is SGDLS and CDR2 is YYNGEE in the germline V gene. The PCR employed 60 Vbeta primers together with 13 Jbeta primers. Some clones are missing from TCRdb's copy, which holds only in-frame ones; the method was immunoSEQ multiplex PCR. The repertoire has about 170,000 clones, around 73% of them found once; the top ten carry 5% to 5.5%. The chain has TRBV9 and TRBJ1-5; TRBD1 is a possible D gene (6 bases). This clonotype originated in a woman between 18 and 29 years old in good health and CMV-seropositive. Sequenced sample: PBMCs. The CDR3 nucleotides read TGTGCCAGCAGCGAAGGCGGGGGCGCCGATCAGCCCCAGCATTTT. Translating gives CASSEGGGADQPQHF. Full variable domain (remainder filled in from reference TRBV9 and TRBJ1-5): DSGVTQTPKHLITATGQRVTLRCSPRSGDLSVYWYQQSLDQGLQFLIQYYNGEERAKGNILERFSAQQFPDLHSELNLSSLELGDSALYFCASSEGGGADQPQHFGDGTRLSIL.